Following are 16 T cell receptor beta chains from one sample sequenced in a study of PD-1 blockade in classical Hodgkin lymphoma. The method was immunoSEQ multiplex PCR; TCRdb's version includes in-frame clones alone and lacks a portion of them. The sample carries 25,000 to 35,000 clones, 70% to 85% recorded once. The patients all showed relapse after autologous stem cell transplantation, while their brentuximab vedotin exposure varied. The sample here was peripheral blood mononuclear cells (PBMCs), taken before the second cycle of nivolumab. The receptor source for this set is a human donor with classical Hodgkin lymphoma.

The rearrangement links TRBV29-1 to TRBJ2-1; 7 bases line up with TRBD2. Trimming at V came to 3 bases and at J to 3 bases, leaving 11 bases not matched to a gene. This CDR3 has 16 amino acids. Per the germline V gene, CDR1 is SQVTM and CDR2 is ANQGSEA. The DNA for the CDR3 is TGCAGCGTTGACATTATGGGGGGGTTTCTCTACAATGAGCAGTTCTTC. Translating it yields CSVDIMGGFLYNEQFF.

This clone was picked up a small number of times. The J gene is TRBJ1-1, the V gene TRBV11-2; 8 bases are a match to TRBD1. The germline V gene encodes CDR1 SGHAT and CDR2 FQNNGV. V trimming: 1 base; J trimming: 4 bases; junction bases outside the gene matches: 8. The CDR3 consists of 16 residues. The CDR3 coding sequence is TGTGCCAGCAGCTTAGCCCATGGACAGGGAGCCACTGAAGCTTTCTTT. This codes for CASSLAHGQGATEAFF.

The chain combines TRBV5-1 with TRBJ2-2, with 12 nucleotides matching TRBD2. The germline gives CDR1 SGHRS, CDR2 YFSETQ. The J segment lost 5 bases and the V segment lost 4 bases, leaving 12 bases of the junction unmatched. The CDR3 covers 18 residues. In nucleotides, the CDR3 is TGCGCCAGCAGCCCGCCTAGACTAGCGGGAGCCCCTACCGGGGAGCTGTTTTTT. Translating gives CASSPPRLAGAPTGELFF.

V gene TRBV4-3 combines with J gene TRBJ1-1; D is perhaps TRBD1 (6 bases). The V gene's germline CDR1 is LGHNA and CDR2 YSLEER. The CDR3 spans 15 residues. V was shortened by 3 bases and J by 2 bases, with 13 bases between the two germline ends. For the CDR3, the DNA is TGCGCCAGCAGCCATGAACAGGGTGGAAACACTGAAGCTTTCTTT. This translates into CASSHEQGGNTEAFF.

This chain links TRBV5-5 with TRBJ1-4; D is unresolved. Trimming took off 4 bases at V and 7 bases at J, with 23 bases between the two ends. This CDR3 is built from 17 residues. Germline V gene data show CDR1 as SGHKS and CDR2 as YYEKEE (reference sequence). The CDR3 loop reads CASSPLEEDLYSEKLFF. CDR3 bases: TGTGCCAGCAGCCCGCTTGAAGAGGACCTGTATAGTGAAAAACTGTTTTTT.

The chain couples TRBV7-2 to TRBJ1-1; a possible D gene is TRBD1 (5 bases). Germline assignment: CDR1 SGHTA and CDR2 FQGNSA. The V end lost 1 base, the J end lost 11 bases, and 14 bases lay between the germline ends. The CDR3 has 13 residues. The CDR3 DNA sequence: TGTGCCAGCAGCTTAGGGGAGAGGGGAACGGCTTTCTTT. It codes for CASSLGERGTAFF.

The chain recombines TRBV7-9 with TRBJ2-5; TRBD2 is a possible D gene (6 bases). The CDR3 is made up of 14 amino acids. From germline, CDR1 is SEHNR and CDR2 FQNEAQ (reference sequence). The V gene lost 11 bases and the J gene lost 0 bases, with 16 bases spanning the gap. CDR3 loop: CAVPGGRNQETQYF. The CDR3 nucleotides read TGTGCCGTCCCCGGGGGACGGAACCAAGAGACCCAGTACTTC.

The table lists this clone with a few counts. This chain connects TRBV28 to TRBJ2-5; D remains unclear. The CDR3 has 15 amino acids. Per germline, CDR1 MDHEN and CDR2 SYDVKM. With 5 bases removed from V and 4 bases from J, the gap between germline ends came to 17 bases. CDR3 region: CASSAPWLGAETQYF. In DNA, the CDR3 is TGTGCCAGCAGTGCTCCTTGGCTAGGCGCAGAGACCCAGTACTTC.

The chain links TRBV19 to TRBJ2-3; D is possibly TRBD2 (6 bases). Trimming stripped 10 bases from V and 1 base from J, with 18 bases between. Germline V lookup: CDR1 LNHDA, CDR2 SQIVND (reference sequence). CDR3 length equals 15 residues. The CDR3 reads CATTETPGGTDTQYF. Here the CDR3 DNA reads TGTGCCACCACGGAGACCCCGGGGGGCACAGATACGCAGTATTTT. Full variable domain (missing parts from reference TRBV19 and TRBJ2-3): DGGITQSPKYLFRKEGQNVTLSCEQNLNHDAMYWYRQDPGQGLRLIYYSQIVNDFQKGDIAEGYSVSREKKESFPLTVTSAQKNPTAFYLCATTETPGGTDTQYFGPGTRLTVL.

The chain joins TRBV5-4 to TRBJ2-2; TRBD2 matches 8 bases. The CDR3 runs 13 residues. Germline V gives CDR1 SGHNT, CDR2 YYREEE (reference sequence). With V trimmed by 6 bases and J by 6 bases, 4 bases remained unmatched. CDR3 coding DNA: TGTGCCAGCACCCTGCGGGAGGCCGGGGAGCTGTTTTTT. Protein sequence: CASTLREAGELFF.

A note on this clone: An end of the junction does not agree with germline; a read error may underlie this. J is TRBJ1-6 and V is TRBV18, with 7 positions matching TRBD1. This CDR3 is built from 13 residues. Germline-derived CDR1 and CDR2 are KGHSH and LQKENI. The CDR3 nucleotides read TGTGCCAGCTCACCCCAGCCGGGGACAGCGATCTTCTTT. It yields the protein CASSPQPGTAIFF.

The V call is TRBV7-2, the J call TRBJ1-2; 12 bases align to TRBD1. CDR3 length: 16 residues. CDR1 SGHTA and CDR2 FQGNSA come from the germline V gene. J gave up 4 bases and V 5 bases, and 8 bases lay outside the gene matches. CDR3 loop: CASSVAGTGGSYGYTF. In DNA, the CDR3 is TGTGCCAGCAGCGTCGCCGGGACAGGGGGCAGCTATGGCTACACCTTC.

The chain is built from TRBV7-2 and TRBJ1-4, with D perhaps matching TRBD1 (6 bases). V was pared by 4 bases and J by 11 bases, with 11 bases between. The CDR3 is 12 amino acids. From germline, CDR1 is SGHTA and CDR2 FQGNSA. DNA of the CDR3: TGTGCCAGCAGCTCGGGGGGGGCCAAACTGTTTTTT. This gives the protein CASSSGGAKLFF.

This clone is classed as medium-sized. The V and J genes are TRBV30 and TRBJ1-4; D is perhaps TRBD1 (5 bases). The V and J ends lost 1 base and 5 bases respectively, with 11 bases between them. Germline-derived CDR1 and CDR2 are GTSNPN and SVGIG (reference sequence). This CDR3 is 14 amino acids long. The CDR3 DNA follows: TGTGCCTGGAGTGCCGGGACCGGGAATGAAAAACTGTTTTTT. This translates into CAWSAGTGNEKLFF.

The rearrangement joins TRBV6-5 to TRBJ1-1; unclear D gene. V was trimmed by 6 bases and J by 0 bases, leaving 11 bases between them. The CDR3 sequence is 14 residues long. Germline lookup yields CDR1 MNHEY and CDR2 SVGAGI. The CDR3 spells CASRTQIMNTEAFF. The CDR3, as DNA: TGTGCCAGCAGGACTCAGATTATGAACACTGAAGCTTTCTTT.

This clone was detected only a few times. The gene calls are TRBV28 and TRBJ2-2, with 9 bases lining up with TRBD1. Trimming removed 7 bases from V and 5 bases from J; junction bases left unmatched: 8. Germline V gene sequence: CDR1 MDHEN, CDR2 SYDVKM. The CDR3 has 15 amino acids. The CDR3 sequence: CASNRQGGRTGELFF. The CDR3 DNA reads TGTGCCAGCAACCGACAGGGGGGGAGGACCGGGGAGCTGTTTTTT.